The 6 T cell receptor beta chains reported below all come from one sample, sequenced in a study of blood T cell repertoires in COVID-19. TCRdb's copy holds only in-frame clones and misses some; the assay was immunoSEQ multiplex PCR. This sample yields about 320,000 clones, of which about 87% are seen a single time; around 1.6% belongs to the top ten. What was sequenced was peripheral blood. These receptors originate from a woman aged 25 to 39 with COVID-19, enrolled during active disease.

The chain couples TRBV24-1 to TRBJ2-3; 8 positions agree with TRBD1. J lost 3 bases, V lost 6 bases, and 7 bases had no gene match. The CDR3 extends over 15 amino acids. Germline CDR1 is KGHDR and CDR2 is SFDVKD. CDR3 coding DNA: TGTGCCACCAGTTTGACAGGGGATACGACAGATACGCAGTATTTT. Residues: CATSLTGDTTDTQYF.

The chain couples TRBV27 to TRBJ2-7; the D gene is possibly TRBD2 (6 bases). The CDR3 is made up of 14 amino acids. The V end lost 3 bases, the J end lost 3 bases, and 12 bases lay between the germline ends. CDR1 is MNHEY, CDR2 SMNVEV, per germline (reference sequence). The chain's CDR3 is CASSFVGGFYEQYF. The CDR3 DNA reads as TGTGCCAGCAGTTTTGTGGGAGGCTTCTACGAGCAGTACTTC.

V and J are TRBV30 and TRBJ1-2, with D possibly matching TRBD1 (5 bases). The CDR3 extends over 14 amino acids. V shed 4 bases and J shed 7 bases, with 19 bases lying between them. Germline assignment: CDR1 GTSNPN and CDR2 SVGIG (reference sequence). The CDR3 bases are TGTGCCTGGATTACGGGGGTTGCATCCGGTGGCTACACCTTC. Translating it yields CAWITGVASGGYTF.

The V call is TRBV4-1, the J call TRBJ1-2; D gene unclear. CDR1 MGHRA and CDR2 YSYEKL come from the germline V gene. The V end lost 0 bases, the J end lost 4 bases, and 15 bases lay between the germline ends. The CDR3 is 16 amino acids. As DNA, the CDR3 is TGCGCCAGCAGCCAAGAGGCGGGCTCCGTCGTCTATGGCTACACCTTC. Translated: CASSQEAGSVVYGYTF.

The V call is TRBV5-1, the J call TRBJ1-5, with D perhaps matching TRBD1 (5 bases). This CDR3 spans 17 amino acids. Trimming shortened V by 5 bases and J by 3 bases, and 21 bases separated the two germline ends. Germline-derived CDR1 and CDR2 are SGHRS and YFSETQ. The CDR3 loop reads CASSGGSGPGVNQPQHF. In DNA, the CDR3 is TGCGCCAGCAGTGGAGGGTCAGGGCCTGGGGTCAATCAGCCCCAGCATTTT.

The gene calls are TRBV11-1 and TRBJ1-1, with D maybe TRBD1 (5 bases). The germline V gene has CDR1 SGHAT and CDR2 FQDESV (reference sequence). The V gene lost 5 bases and the J gene lost 2 bases, with 12 bases spanning the gap. CDR3 length: 14 residues. For the CDR3, the DNA is TGTGCCAGCAGCCTCCTAGGGGCCAACACTGAAGCTTTCTTT. Protein sequence: CASSLLGANTEAFF.